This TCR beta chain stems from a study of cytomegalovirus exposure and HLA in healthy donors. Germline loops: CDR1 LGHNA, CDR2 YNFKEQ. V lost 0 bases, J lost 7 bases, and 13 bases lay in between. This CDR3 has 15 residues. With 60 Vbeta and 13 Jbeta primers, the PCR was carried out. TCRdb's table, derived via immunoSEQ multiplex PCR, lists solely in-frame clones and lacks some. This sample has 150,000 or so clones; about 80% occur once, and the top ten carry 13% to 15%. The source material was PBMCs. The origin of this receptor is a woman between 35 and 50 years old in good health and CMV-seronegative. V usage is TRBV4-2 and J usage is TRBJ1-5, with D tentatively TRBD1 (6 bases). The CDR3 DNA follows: TGTGCCAGCAGCCAAGAACCTGGGGGCGCCCAGCCCCAGCATTTT. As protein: CASSQEPGGAQPQHF.